This T cell receptor beta chain was found in a study of T cell repertoires in aging, cancer and after chemotherapy. Study in general: Pre- and post-chemotherapy samples were paired from chronic lymphocytic leukemia patients treated with fludarabine- or bendamustine-based regimens.

The template was genomic DNA from peripheral blood, not RNA. General study results and limits: Loss of evenness, beyond lost richness, contributed to age-related TCR diversity decline in cancer patients.

Multiplex touch-down PCR with TRB-A/B primers amplified rearranged V-D-J TRB sequences. MiXCR, applied by TCRdb to the multiplex PCR reads, yields one record per CDR3 protein. The sample holds about 10,000 distinct CDR3 sequences, under 25% seen once. This clonotype has only a few counts. The target antigen is unknown. The sequenced sample consisted of blood. This receptor was identified in a human donor with a blood cancer. The donor label of this sample is uncertain.

This chain's CDR3 is CSARGLGDGYTF. The DNA for the CDR3 is TGCAGTGCTAGAGGTTTAGGTGACGGCTACACCTTC. The rearrangement uses TRBV20-1 and TRBJ1-2; D ambiguous. Per the germline V gene, CDR1 is DFQATT and CDR2 is SNEGSKA (reference sequence). There are 12 residues in the CDR3. The V end was cut by 1 base, the J end by 8 bases, with 11 bases between.